The next 20 T cell receptor beta chains were all read from a single sample in a study of human T cells and chemical hapten exposure. One entry per CDR3 protein, called by TCRdb with MiXCR from the RACE reads. The repertoire holds 120,000 or so distinct CDR3 sequences, with approximately 14% as singletons. Time point described: patch test 1, 2 weeks after DPC sensitization. Treatment denoted: therapeutic diphenylcyclopropenone sensitization with weekly scalp DPC. Specimen: whole blood, collected in connection with sensitization to the hapten diphenylcyclopropenone (DPC). The receptors come from a man aged 18 to 30 with alopecia areata. Some clones in this sample may be carry-over from other donors' samples.

J is TRBJ1-1 and V is TRBV7-9; 10 bases match TRBD1. Germline CDR1 reads SEHNR; CDR2 reads FQNEAQ (reference sequence). The CDR3 is 14 amino acids. After removal of 7 bases from V and 6 bases from J, the junction contained 8 bases not matched to a gene. The CDR3 nucleotides are TGTGCCAGCACGGGTGACAGGGGGCTGTCTGAAGCTTTCTTT. This encodes CASTGDRGLSEAFF.

The V and J genes are TRBV5-1 and TRBJ2-2; tentatively, D is TRBD2 (5 bases). This CDR3 is built from 14 residues. Germline CDR1 reads SGHRS; CDR2 reads YFSETQ. V shed 5 bases and J shed 7 bases, with 15 bases lying between them. The CDR3 region is CASSRTHLGGELFF. The CDR3 coding sequence is TGCGCCAGCAGTCGGACTCACCTCGGCGGGGAGCTGTTTTTT.

This clonotype was observed a handful of times. The chain recombines TRBV6-5 with TRBJ1-4; D perhaps matches TRBD1 (5 bases). The CDR3 spans 15 residues. Germline V gives CDR1 MNHEY, CDR2 SVGAGI. The V and J ends lost 5 bases and 3 bases respectively, with 13 bases between them. The CDR3 DNA follows: TGTGCCAGCAGTCCATCCGGGACGCCTAATGAAAAACTGTTTTTT. It is translated as CASSPSGTPNEKLFF.

The chain is built from TRBV2 and TRBJ1-2, with TRBD1 identical over 9 bases. The CDR3 runs 14 residues. V trimming: 6 bases; J trimming: 4 bases; junction bases outside the gene matches: 6. The germline V gene has CDR1 SNHLY and CDR2 FYNNEI. The CDR3 sequence is CASRATGGLYGYTF. CDR3 nucleotides: TGTGCCAGCAGAGCTACAGGGGGCCTCTATGGCTACACCTTC.

The V and J genes are TRBV7-2 and TRBJ2-3; 8 nucleotides agree with TRBD2. The CDR3 length is 14 residues. J gave up 4 bases and V 4 bases, and 4 bases lay outside the gene matches. The V gene's germline CDR1 is SGHTA and CDR2 FQGNSA. The CDR3 loop is CASSSGLAPDTQYF. For the CDR3, the DNA is TGTGCCAGCAGCTCTGGACTAGCTCCAGATACGCAGTATTTT.

The CDR3 DNA is TGTGCCATCAGTAAGACTAGCGGGGGAACCAATGAGCAGTTCTTC. Translation gives CAISKTSGGTNEQFF. The J gene is TRBJ2-1, the V gene TRBV10-3, with 12 bases matching TRBD2. V lost 5 bases to trimming and J lost 6 bases; unmatched junction nucleotides: 5. CDR3 length equals 15 residues. The germline V gene has CDR1 ENHRY and CDR2 SYGVKD.

This sequence joins TRBV3-1 and TRBJ2-1; D remains unclear. The germline CDR1 and CDR2 sequences are LGHDT and YNNKEL (reference sequence). The V end lost 0 bases, the J end lost 6 bases, and 3 bases lay between the germline ends. This CDR3 spans 12 amino acids. The CDR3 sequence is CASSQEGNEQFF. The DNA for the CDR3 is TGTGCCAGCAGCCAAGAAGGCAATGAGCAGTTCTTC.

The chain recombines TRBV5-1 with TRBJ2-3, with D maybe TRBD2 (6 bases). There are 15 residues in the CDR3. With 5 bases removed from V and 2 bases from J, the gap between germline ends came to 15 bases. The germline gives CDR1 SGHRS, CDR2 YFSETQ. The CDR3 sequence: CASREEAGFTDTQYF. For the CDR3, the DNA is TGCGCCAGCAGGGAGGAGGCGGGGTTCACAGATACGCAGTATTTT.

This clonotype has more than one count but fewer than ten. The chain joins TRBV27 to TRBJ2-7; possibly TRBD1 for D (6 bases). With 5 bases removed from V and 0 bases from J, the gap between germline ends came to 20 bases. Germline V gene lookup returns CDR1 MNHEY and CDR2 SMNVEV (reference sequence). There are 17 residues in the CDR3. CDR3 in DNA: TGTGCCAGCAGTATATGGGGGTCCGAGACAGGCTCCTACGAGCAGTACTTC. It yields the protein CASSIWGSETGSYEQYF.

The chain carries TRBV6-5 and TRBJ2-1; 11 positions match TRBD1. J gave up 10 bases and V 6 bases, and 8 bases lay outside the gene matches. CDR3 length: 14 amino acids. Looked up from germline, CDR1 is MNHEY and CDR2 is SVGAGI. CDR3 sequence reads: CASSPGQGVGEQFF. CDR3 in DNA: TGTGCCAGCAGCCCGGGACAGGGGGTTGGAGAGCAGTTCTTC.

This clonotype was seen a handful of times. This rearrangement joins TRBV27 to TRBJ2-3; 7 positions match TRBD2. Germline lookup yields CDR1 MNHEY and CDR2 SMNVEV (reference sequence). The CDR3 has 14 amino acids. V lost 4 bases and J lost 3; bases outside the gene matches: 4. CDR3 region: CASSYQGGTDTQYF. DNA of the CDR3: TGTGCCAGCAGTTACCAGGGAGGGACAGATACGCAGTATTTT.

Here the CDR3 reads CASSVYGGGTDTQYF. Written as DNA, the CDR3 is TGTGCCAGCAGCGTCTATGGGGGTGGCACAGATACGCAGTATTTT. V is TRBV9 and J is TRBJ2-3, with D perhaps given as TRBD1 or TRBD2 (5 bases each). Germline V gene data show CDR1 as SGDLS and CDR2 as YYNGEE. CDR3 length: 15 residues. Between the trimmed V and J ends, which lost 2 bases and 1 base, there was a span of 11 bases.

This clonotype was recorded a few times. The CDR3 loop is CASSLALTSGASGELFF. CDR3 sequence (DNA): TGTGCCAGCAGTCTGGCCTTGACTAGCGGGGCCTCCGGGGAGCTGTTTTTT. This sequence joins TRBV28 and TRBJ2-2; TRBD2 matches at 11 bases. The germline V gene has CDR1 MDHEN and CDR2 SYDVKM. V lost 5 bases and J lost 6; bases outside the gene matches: 11. The CDR3 runs 17 residues.

In its sample, this clonotype was seen a few times. This chain links TRBV7-6 with TRBJ1-5; no clear D. The V and J ends lost 3 bases and 2 bases respectively, with 8 bases between them. CDR3 length: 14 residues. Germline V gene lookup returns CDR1 SGHVS and CDR2 FNYEAQ. CDR3 in amino acids: CASSLEHRNQPQHF. The CDR3 coding sequence is TGTGCCAGCAGCTTGGAGCATCGCAATCAGCCCCAGCATTTT.

V and J are TRBV11-2 and TRBJ2-7; TRBD2 might be the D (7 bases). The CDR3 is 14 residues long. Germline V gene data show CDR1 as SGHAT and CDR2 as FQNNGV. Trimming took 0 bases from V and 6 from J, leaving 12 bases between them. CDR3 loop: CASSLERGPFEQYV. CDR3 nucleotides: TGTGCCAGCAGCTTAGAGCGGGGGCCGTTCGAGCAGTACGTC.

This rearrangement joins TRBV29-1 to TRBJ1-1, with 8 nucleotides matching TRBD1. The CDR3 is 12 amino acids. Germline V lookup: CDR1 SQVTM, CDR2 ANQGSEA. V shed 6 bases, J shed 6 bases, and the junction held 6 bases outside the gene matches. The CDR3 here is CSVGDRGAEAFF. The CDR3 nucleotides are TGCAGCGTGGGAGACAGGGGAGCTGAAGCTTTCTTT.

The chain combines TRBV12-3 or TRBV12-4 with TRBJ2-1, with 13 bases fitting TRBD2. The length of the CDR3 is 18 residues. Trimming cost V 7 bases and J 0 bases; bases outside gene matches: 9. Here the CDR3 DNA reads TGTGCCAGCACCCTGGGGGGGACTAGCGGGGCCTCCTACAATGAGCAGTTCTTC. Protein sequence: CASTLGGTSGASYNEQFF.

The rearrangement uses TRBV28 and TRBJ1-4; D remains unclear. Trimming stripped 3 bases from V and 10 bases from J, with 6 bases between. The CDR3 is made up of 11 amino acids. The germline V gene has CDR1 MDHEN and CDR2 SYDVKM. This chain's CDR3 is CASSLAGKLFF. DNA for the CDR3: TGTGCCAGCAGTTTGGCGGGAAAACTGTTTTTT.

The table lists this clonotype with many counts. The chain combines TRBV10-3 with TRBJ2-7; D remains unclear. CDR3 length equals 13 residues. The V and J ends lost 4 bases and 2 bases respectively, with 9 bases between them. CDR1 ENHRY and CDR2 SYGVKD come from the germline V gene. The CDR3 bases are TGTGCCATCAGTGTAGGTCAGGCCTACGAGCAGTACGTC. Translation: CAISVGQAYEQYV.

This clonotype was seen a few times. V gene TRBV11-2 combines with J gene TRBJ2-7; D is uncertain. The CDR3 sequence is 13 residues long. Germline CDR1 reads SGHAT; CDR2 reads FQNNGV. The V gene lost 5 bases and the J gene lost 2 bases, with 10 bases spanning the gap. The DNA for the CDR3 is TGTGCCAGCAGCCAAGGACCGGCCTACGAGCAGTACTTC. This sequence encodes CASSQGPAYEQYF.